This TCR beta chain was identified during a study of T cell responses to AZD1222 COVID-19 vaccine. Some second doses came at about 4 weeks and others at about 12 weeks; these were pooled. V shed 1 base and J 0 bases; nucleotides not matched to a gene: 3. The germline V gene has CDR1 SGHAT and CDR2 FQNNGV. The CDR3 runs 18 residues. The table came from immunoSEQ multiplex PCR; TCRdb's copy has only in-frame clones and leaves some out. The table lists 45,000 to 65,000 clones, about 80% of them singletons. Findings and caveats of the study: Nearly half of spike-specific TCRs reportedly target variant regions that are unmutated in the B.1.351 and B.1.1.7 variants.

As to this clone: Its antigen is unidentified.

V and J are TRBV11-2 and TRBJ2-1; 13 bases match TRBD2. The TCR was taken from an adult who received the AZD1222 COVID-19 vaccine. This specimen consisted of peripheral blood, obtained 28 days after the second AZD1222 dose. The CDR3 here is CASSLGLAGGYSYNEQFF. The CDR3 nucleotides are TGTGCCAGCAGCTTAGGACTAGCGGGAGGATACTCCTACAATGAGCAGTTCTTC.